This entry lists 32 T cell receptor beta chains sequenced from one sample in a study of cytomegalovirus exposure and HLA in healthy donors. This PCR relied on a set of 60 Vbeta primers and 13 Jbeta primers. Here immunoSEQ multiplex PCR was the method, and the copy in TCRdb shows in-frame clones only, minus some. Among about 150,000 clones, roughly 79% were seen once, and the ten largest hold 1.5% to 2%. Sequences were obtained from PBMCs. Receptor source: a woman aged 25-40 years in good health and CMV-seronegative.

The chain couples TRBV16 to TRBJ2-7; tentatively, D is TRBD2 (6 bases). The V gene lost 0 bases and the J gene lost 5 bases, with 8 bases spanning the gap. The length of the CDR3 is 13 residues. Per germline, CDR1 KGHSY and CDR2 FQNENV. This chain's CDR3 is CASSQSGGNEQYF. CDR3 nucleotide sequence: TGTGCCAGCAGCCAATCGGGCGGGAACGAGCAGTACTTC.

CDR3 sequence reads: CASSQRGGNEQYF. CDR3 coding DNA: TGCGCCAGCAGCCAGCGAGGAGGGAACGAGCAGTACTTC. V usage is TRBV4-1 and J usage is TRBJ2-7; tentatively, D is TRBD2 (6 bases). The CDR3 is 13 amino acids. Germline assignment: CDR1 MGHRA and CDR2 YSYEKL. Trimming shortened V by 3 bases and J by 5 bases, and 11 bases separated the two germline ends.

V usage is TRBV6-4 and J usage is TRBJ2-3; D possibly corresponds to TRBD1 (6 bases). Trimming pared 5 bases from V and 4 bases from J, leaving 10 bases between. This CDR3 region has 13 residues. The V gene's germline CDR1 is MRHNA and CDR2 SNTAGT. The CDR3 loop reads CASSQQGPDTQYF. The CDR3 DNA follows: TGTGCCAGCAGTCAACAGGGACCAGATACGCAGTATTTT.

The rearrangement uses TRBV6-1 and TRBJ1-2; perhaps TRBD1 as D (6 bases). V lost 3 bases and J lost 8, with 16 bases in between. The CDR3 has 14 residues. Germline assignment: CDR1 MNHNS and CDR2 SASEGT. CDR3 in amino acids: CASSERTVSSGYTF. The CDR3 DNA sequence: TGTGCCAGCAGTGAGAGGACAGTTTCTAGCGGCTACACCTTC.

The V gene is TRBV4-1, the J gene TRBJ1-1; possible D gene TRBD1, 5 bases. The CDR3 contains 17 residues. Germline V CDR1 and CDR2: MGHRA, YSYEKL. Trimming removed 4 bases at V and 3 bases at J, with 21 bases between. CDR3 residues: CASSPDGGVPEDTEAFF. CDR3 DNA: TGCGCCAGCAGCCCAGATGGGGGGGTCCCCGAGGACACTGAAGCTTTCTTT.

The chain has TRBV28 and TRBJ1-4; TRBD1 aligns across 7 bases. The germline gives CDR1 MDHEN, CDR2 SYDVKM. This CDR3 comprises 14 residues. J lost 4 bases, V lost 6 bases, and 5 bases had no gene match. The CDR3 protein is CASRTGQDNEKLFF. In nucleotides, the CDR3 is TGTGCCAGCAGAACCGGACAGGATAATGAAAAACTGTTTTTT.

V usage is TRBV28 and J usage is TRBJ1-2, with D possibly TRBD1 on 5 matching bases. V was cut by 6 bases and J by 4 bases, with 15 bases left in between. This CDR3 spans 14 amino acids. Germline V gene data show CDR1 as MDHEN and CDR2 as SYDVKM. The CDR3 sequence is CASRRPQGFYGYTF. The CDR3 DNA follows: TGTGCCAGCAGGCGACCCCAGGGTTTCTATGGCTACACCTTC.

This chain links TRBV6-4 with TRBJ1-1; TRBD1 might be the D (5 bases). Germline V CDR1 and CDR2: MRHNA, SNTAGT. CDR3 length equals 14 residues. V lost 5 bases, J lost 3 bases, and 13 bases lay in between. This CDR3 is CASSTGSGDTEAFF. The CDR3 DNA reads TGTGCCAGCAGTACAGGCTCGGGGGACACTGAAGCTTTCTTT.

CDR3 bases: TGTGCCAGCAGCTTAGGGCACCTTGGCAATCAGCCCCAGCATTTT. Its protein is CASSLGHLGNQPQHF. The chain links TRBV11-2 to TRBJ1-5; no clear D gene. Trimming left V 1 base short and J 2 bases short, with 9 bases between. CDR1 is SGHAT, CDR2 FQNNGV, per germline. The CDR3 contains 15 residues.

CDR3 region: CASRGGASEKLFF. The CDR3 bases are TGTGCCAGCAGGGGGGGGGCCTCAGAAAAACTGTTTTTT. This rearrangement joins TRBV5-5 to TRBJ1-4; maybe TRBD1 (6 bases). The germline gives CDR1 SGHKS, CDR2 YYEKEE (reference sequence). The CDR3 has 13 residues. Trimming left V 5 bases short and J 8 bases short, with 13 bases between.

In its sample, this clone was seen once. This chain links TRBV7-2 with TRBJ1-5; TRBD1 agrees at 8 bases. This CDR3 has 17 residues. Germline V gene sequence: CDR1 SGHTA, CDR2 FQGNSA. V trimming: 1 base; J trimming: 1 base; junction bases outside the gene matches: 6. The CDR3 here is CASSLVAGGSSNQPQHF. Here the CDR3 DNA reads TGTGCCAGCAGCTTAGTGGCAGGGGGCTCGAGCAATCAGCCCCAGCATTTT.

The V and J genes are TRBV5-1 and TRBJ1-6; the D is unclear. Germline CDR1 is SGHRS and CDR2 is YFSETQ. Trimming pared 6 bases from V and 9 bases from J, leaving 13 bases between. This CDR3 has 13 amino acids. The CDR3 nucleotides are TGCGCCAGCAAAGAGGAGATTGGTTCACCCCTCCACTTT. Amino acid sequence: CASKEEIGSPLHF.

This clone was observed a handful of times. The chain combines TRBV9 with TRBJ1-1; no clear D. In germline, CDR1 is SGDLS, CDR2 YYNGEE. The ends were cut back, 4 bases at V and 5 bases at J, with 18 bases in the middle. The CDR3 length is 15 residues. The CDR3 region has the DNA TGTGCCAGCAGCCCCTTGTCGGAGGCGCGTACTGAAGCTTTCTTT. It translates to CASSPLSEARTEAFF. Together with reference TRBV9 and TRBJ1-1, the CDR3 gives the full variable domain: DSGVTQTPKHLITATGQRVTLRCSPRSGDLSVYWYQQSLDQGLQFLIQYYNGEERAKGNILERFSAQQFPDLHSELNLSSLELGDSALYFCASSPLSEARTEAFFGQGTRLTVV.

This clone was detected only once. The chain is built from TRBV5-1 and TRBJ2-5; 10 bases agree with TRBD1. Germline CDR1 and CDR2: SGHRS and YFSETQ. This CDR3 is 14 amino acids long. The V and J ends lost 4 bases and 5 bases, in that order; junction bases with no gene match: 5. The CDR3 DNA is TGCGCCAGCAGCGCCAGGACAGGGGGTGAGACCCAGTACTTC. Protein product: CASSARTGGETQYF.

The CDR3 reads CASSSGRTLLNQPQHF. DNA of the CDR3: TGTGCCAGCAGCTCTGGCCGGACTTTACTCAATCAGCCCCAGCATTTT. This chain connects TRBV5-6 to TRBJ1-5, with unresolved D. CDR1 is SGHDT and CDR2 is YYEEEE in the germline V gene. Trimming took off 3 bases at V and 3 bases at J, with 16 bases between the two ends. The CDR3 covers 16 residues.

This clone was detected only once. The germline gene is not matched at one end of the junction; a read error may be the cause. This chain joins TRBV6-1 and TRBJ1-2; tentatively, D is TRBD1 (6 bases). Germline V gene sequence: CDR1 MNHNS, CDR2 SASEGT. This CDR3 contains 14 residues. CDR3 amino acids: CASRGDRPLYSYTF. For the CDR3, the DNA is TGTGCCAGCAGAGGCGACAGGCCTCTCTATAGCTACACCTTC.

This chain links TRBV7-2 with TRBJ2-7, with TRBD2 matching over 11 bases. The germline V gene has CDR1 SGHTA and CDR2 FQGNSA. CDR3 size: 16 residues. Trimming at V came to 1 base and at J to 0 bases, leaving 2 bases not matched to a gene. The CDR3 reads CASSLDLAGGSYEQYF. CDR3 in DNA: TGTGCCAGCAGCTTAGATCTAGCGGGGGGCTCCTACGAGCAGTACTTC.

The J gene is TRBJ2-2, the V gene TRBV5-1, with D hard to call. The CDR3 consists of 13 residues. V was trimmed by 4 bases and J by 5 bases, leaving 9 bases between them. In germline, CDR1 is SGHRS, CDR2 YFSETQ. The DNA for the CDR3 is TGCGCCAGCAGCCCTACTCTTACCGGGGAGCTGTTTTTT. Translation: CASSPTLTGELFF. Drawing the rest from reference TRBV5-1 and TRBJ2-2, the complete variable domain is KAGVTQTPRYLIKTRGQQVTLSCSPISGHRSVSWYQQTPGQGLQFLFEYFSETQRNKGNFPGRFSGRQFSNSRSEMNVSTLELGDSALYLCASSPTLTGELFFGEGSRLTVL.

CDR3 loop: CASTMSGGTEAFF. The CDR3 DNA reads as TGTGCCAGTACGATGTCCGGAGGCACTGAAGCTTTCTTT. The chain joins TRBV19 to TRBJ1-1; D not resolved. The germline CDR1 and CDR2 sequences are LNHDA and SQIVND (reference sequence). This CDR3 spans 13 amino acids. Between the trimmed V and J ends, which lost 7 bases and 4 bases, there was a span of 13 bases.

The chain has TRBV15 and TRBJ1-5, with 7 positions matching TRBD1. V gave up 2 bases and J gave up 6 bases; unmatched junction bases: 7. Germline-derived CDR1 and CDR2 are LNHNV and YYDKDF (reference sequence). This CDR3 has 15 amino acids. The CDR3, as DNA: TGTGCCACCAGCAGAAAAACAGGGGCTCGTCAGCCCCAGCATTTT. Translation: CATSRKTGARQPQHF. The full variable domain, rest sourced from reference TRBV15 and TRBJ1-5, is DAMVIQNPRYQVTQFGKPVTLSCSQTLNHNVMYWYQQKSSQAPKLLFHYYDKDFNNEADTPDNFQSRRPNTSFCFLDIRSPGLGDTAMYLCATSRKTGARQPQHFGDGTRLSIL.

The CDR3 reads CASREQGGVQPQHF. The CDR3 bases are TGTGCCAGCAGGGAACAGGGGGGCGTTCAGCCCCAGCATTTT. The chain combines TRBV2 with TRBJ1-5; TRBD1 matches 8 bases. V shed 6 bases, J shed 6 bases, and the junction held 7 bases outside the gene matches. The length of the CDR3 is 14 residues. The germline V gene has CDR1 SNHLY and CDR2 FYNNEI.

This clone has just one count. This rearrangement joins TRBV4-1 to TRBJ1-3, with 7 bases matching TRBD1. CDR3 length: 17 residues. J lost 2 bases, V lost 4 bases, and 11 bases had no gene match. Germline CDR1 is MGHRA and CDR2 is YSYEKL. This CDR3 is CASSLTSSGGTGNTIYF. CDR3 nucleotide sequence: TGCGCCAGCAGCCTCACCAGCTCAGGGGGGACTGGAAACACCATATATTTT.

The chain recombines TRBV13 with TRBJ1-6; D may be TRBD1 (5 bases). In germline, CDR1 is PRHDT, CDR2 FYEKMQ (reference sequence). This CDR3 is built from 16 residues. V lost 0 bases to trimming and J lost 0 bases, with 6 bases between them. The CDR3 is CASSLGRGSYNSPLHF. CDR3 nucleotides: TGTGCCAGCAGCTTAGGAAGGGGCTCCTATAATTCACCCCTCCACTTT.

The J gene is TRBJ1-1, the V gene TRBV19, with a weak D call TRBD1 (5 bases). The CDR3 covers 15 residues. From germline, CDR1 is LNHDA and CDR2 SQIVND (reference sequence). V was cut by 5 bases and J by 0 bases, with 13 bases left in between. CDR3 DNA: TGTGCCAGTAGTCTCCCGACAGCTATGAACACTGAAGCTTTCTTT. Translated: CASSLPTAMNTEAFF.

V is TRBV11-2 and J is TRBJ1-2, with D possibly matching TRBD1 (6 bases). Germline loops: CDR1 SGHAT, CDR2 FQNNGV. Trimming removed 4 bases from V and 6 bases from J, with 12 bases in between. The CDR3 is made up of 13 amino acids. The CDR3 DNA follows: TGTGCCAGCAGCTCTCTACAGGGTAATGGCTACACCTTC. This codes for CASSSLQGNGYTF.

The chain has TRBV10-1 and TRBJ2-7; maybe TRBD2 (7 bases). CDR3 length: 16 residues. The ends were cut back, 0 bases at V and 6 bases at J, with 18 bases in the middle. The germline gives CDR1 WNHNN, CDR2 SYGVQD (reference sequence). CDR3 nucleotides: TGCGCCAGCAGTGAGTCGGCGGGGGCCCACCCGATCGAGCAGTACTTC. Encoded protein: CASSESAGAHPIEQYF.

This chain connects TRBV7-9 to TRBJ2-5; 8 bases are a match to TRBD1. Germline values: CDR1 SEHNR, CDR2 FQNEAQ (reference sequence). Trimming cost V 2 bases and J 3 bases; bases outside gene matches: 11. This CDR3 is 17 amino acids long. This chain's CDR3 is CASSLQRTGTSEETQYF. The CDR3 region has the DNA TGTGCCAGCAGCTTACAACGGACAGGGACCTCGGAAGAGACCCAGTACTTC.

The J gene is TRBJ2-7, the V gene TRBV5-1; D is possibly TRBD1 (5 bases). The CDR3 contains 14 residues. In germline, CDR1 is SGHRS, CDR2 YFSETQ. The V end lost 0 bases, the J end lost 3 bases, and 10 bases lay between the germline ends. CDR3 sequence reads: CASSLDAGFYEQYF. DNA of the CDR3: TGCGCCAGCAGCTTGGACGCAGGGTTCTACGAGCAGTACTTC.

The rearrangement joins TRBV2 to TRBJ1-5, with D possibly matching TRBD1 (6 bases). Germline CDR1 and CDR2: SNHLY and FYNNEI. The CDR3 has 13 residues. Trimming took off 5 bases at V and 6 bases at J, with 11 bases between the two ends. This chain's CDR3 is CASSPQGPQPQHF. The CDR3 nucleotides read TGTGCCAGCAGTCCACAGGGTCCTCAGCCCCAGCATTTT.

The chain recombines TRBV11-2 with TRBJ1-3, with D possibly being TRBD1 (6 bases). Germline V gene sequence: CDR1 SGHAT, CDR2 FQNNGV. Trimming took 5 bases from V and 4 from J, leaving 15 bases between them. The CDR3 runs to 15 residues. This CDR3 is CASSRSTGPGNTIYF. Here the CDR3 DNA reads TGTGCCAGCAGCCGCAGCACAGGGCCCGGAAACACCATATATTTT.

The chain has TRBV19 and TRBJ1-2, with D uncertain. Trimming took off 6 bases at V and 4 bases at J, with 15 bases between the two ends. This CDR3 region has 14 residues. Per the germline V gene, CDR1 is LNHDA and CDR2 is SQIVND (reference sequence). The CDR3 is CASRRDEASYGYTF. The CDR3 nucleotides are TGTGCCAGTAGGAGAGATGAGGCCAGCTATGGCTACACCTTC.

Only a few counts were recorded for this clone. The chain recombines TRBV4-1 with TRBJ2-2; 7 bases align to TRBD1. V lost 4 bases and J lost 1; bases outside the gene matches: 3. The CDR3 totals 15 residues. Germline CDR1 and CDR2: MGHRA and YSYEKL. CDR3 sequence (DNA): TGCGCCAGCAGCCCCAGGACAGGGAACACCGGGGAGCTGTTTTTT. As protein: CASSPRTGNTGELFF.